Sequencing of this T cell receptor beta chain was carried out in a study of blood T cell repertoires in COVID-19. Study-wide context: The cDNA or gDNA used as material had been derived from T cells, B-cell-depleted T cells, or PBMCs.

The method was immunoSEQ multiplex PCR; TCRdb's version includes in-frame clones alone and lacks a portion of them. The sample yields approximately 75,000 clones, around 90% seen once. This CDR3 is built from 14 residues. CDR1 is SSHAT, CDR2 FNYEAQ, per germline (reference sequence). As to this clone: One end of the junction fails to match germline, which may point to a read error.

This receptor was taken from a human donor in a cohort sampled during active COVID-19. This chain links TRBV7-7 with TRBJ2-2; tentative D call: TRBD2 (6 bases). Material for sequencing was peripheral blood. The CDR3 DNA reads TGTGCTAGCAGCTTAGGAGCGGGTACCGGGGAGCTGTTTTTT. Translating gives CASSLGAGTGELFF.